One sample yielded the 27 T cell receptor beta chains listed below, sequenced in a study of blood T cell repertoires in COVID-19. Method: immunoSEQ multiplex PCR; TCRdb's copy keeps in-frame clones and lacks some. The data hold a few hundred thousand clones, with roughly 87% observed a single time. Specimen: PBMCs or T cells enriched from blood (not recorded which). These receptor sequences come from a woman in her twenties or thirties who had recovered from COVID-19.

The chain carries TRBV13 and TRBJ2-7; D possibly corresponds to TRBD1 (6 bases). Trimming left V 2 bases short and J 0 bases short, with 8 bases between. The germline gives CDR1 PRHDT, CDR2 FYEKMQ (reference sequence). There are 14 residues in the CDR3. The CDR3 nucleotides are TGTGCCAGCAGCTTACGGACAGCCTCCTACGAGCAGTACTTC. It is translated as CASSLRTASYEQYF.

This chain links TRBV27 with TRBJ2-1; 8 bases fit TRBD2. From germline, CDR1 is MNHEY and CDR2 SMNVEV (reference sequence). The V segment lost 0 bases and the J segment 10 bases; nucleotides outside the gene matches: 11. The CDR3 has 16 amino acids. In nucleotides, the CDR3 is TGTGCCAGCAGTTTATCCCCAGTGGGAGCGGGAGACGAGCAGTTCTTC. Amino acids: CASSLSPVGAGDEQFF.

J is TRBJ1-1 and V is TRBV5-4; 11 nucleotides agree with TRBD1. The V gene end was trimmed by 4 bases and the J gene end by 5 bases; junction bases not matched to a gene: 7. The CDR3 sequence is 15 residues long. From germline, CDR1 is SGHNT and CDR2 YYREEE (reference sequence). As DNA, the CDR3 is TGTGCCAGCAGCCCCCGGACAGGGGGCATGACTGAAGCTTTCTTT. Residues: CASSPRTGGMTEAFF. Using reference TRBV5-4 and TRBJ1-1 for the parts outside the CDR3, the full variable domain is ETGVTQSPTHLIKTRGQQVTLRCSSQSGHNTVSWYQQALGQGPQFIFQYYREEENGRGNFPPRFSGLQFPNYSSELNVNALELDDSALYLCASSPRTGGMTEAFFGQGTRLTVV.

This clone is a singleton in its sample. The chain uses TRBV3-1 (or the pseudogene TRBV3-2) and TRBJ1-2; D not certain. Looked up from germline, CDR1 is LGHDT and CDR2 is YNNKEL (reference sequence). This CDR3 is 13 amino acids long. V gave up 1 base and J gave up 1 base, with 4 bases separating them. CDR3 region: CASSQVSNYGYTF. The CDR3 DNA reads as TGTGCCAGCAGCCAAGTCAGTAACTATGGCTACACCTTC.

DNA of the CDR3: TGTGCCAGCAGCCAAGTCGCGAGGTGGTATGGCTACACCTTC. It yields the protein CASSQVARWYGYTF. The chain links TRBV3-1 (or the pseudogene TRBV3-2) to TRBJ1-2; no definite D call. Trimming took 1 base from V and 5 from J, leaving 11 bases between them. From germline, CDR1 is LGHDT and CDR2 YNNKEL (reference sequence). CDR3 size: 14 residues.

The rearrangement links TRBV18 to TRBJ1-1; D uncertain. The V gene lost 3 bases and the J gene lost 3 bases, with 14 bases spanning the gap. The CDR3 is made up of 15 amino acids. The germline CDR1 and CDR2 sequences are KGHSH and LQKENI. The CDR3 DNA reads TGTGCCAGCTCACCCTCCCCCACCGACTACACTGAAGCTTTCTTT. Its translation: CASSPSPTDYTEAFF.

The chain carries TRBV9 and TRBJ1-3, with 11 bases fitting TRBD1. The V gene end was trimmed by 3 bases and the J gene end by 8 bases; junction bases not matched to a gene: 7. Looked up from germline, CDR1 is SGDLS and CDR2 is YYNGEE. CDR3 size: 15 residues. The CDR3 region is CASSARTGGPDTIYF. CDR3 nucleotides: TGTGCCAGCAGCGCAAGGACAGGGGGCCCGGACACCATATATTTT. The complete variable domain, with remaining parts taken from reference TRBV9 and TRBJ1-3, reads DSGVTQTPKHLITATGQRVTLRCSPRSGDLSVYWYQQSLDQGLQFLIQYYNGEERAKGNILERFSAQQFPDLHSELNLSSLELGDSALYFCASSARTGGPDTIYFGEGSWLTVV.

This clone has more than one count but fewer than ten. This chain links TRBV5-6 with TRBJ2-2; perhaps TRBD1 as D (5 bases). The V gene lost 4 bases and the J gene lost 6 bases, with 13 bases spanning the gap. Germline values: CDR1 SGHDT, CDR2 YYEEEE. CDR3 length: 14 residues. The CDR3 region has the DNA TGTGCCAGCAGCCCCAGGGTAGTAGCCGGGGAGCTGTTTTTT. It yields the protein CASSPRVVAGELFF.

The chain has TRBV27 and TRBJ1-1; weak D call: TRBD1 (6 bases). CDR1 is MNHEY, CDR2 SMNVEV, per germline (reference sequence). Trimming stripped 7 bases from V and 0 bases from J, with 12 bases between. The CDR3 loop spans 14 amino acids. CDR3 region: CASKDSNMNTEAFF. In DNA, the CDR3 is TGTGCCAGCAAGGACAGCAACATGAACACTGAAGCTTTCTTT.

The chain employs TRBV6-5 and TRBJ2-7, with a possible D match to TRBD2 (6 bases). Germline V gene data show CDR1 as MNHEY and CDR2 as SVGAGI. V lost 7 bases, J lost 5 bases, and 9 bases lay in between. The length of the CDR3 is 11 residues. The CDR3 DNA is TGTGCCAGCATTCGGGAGAACGAGCAGTACTTC. Residues: CASIRENEQYF.

The chain carries TRBV4-1 and TRBJ2-2, with 8 bases fitting TRBD2. The J segment lost 0 bases and the V segment lost 2 bases, leaving 5 bases of the junction unmatched. The CDR3 is 17 residues long. Germline values: CDR1 MGHRA, CDR2 YSYEKL. DNA for the CDR3: TGCGCCAGCAGCCAATCACCACTAGCGGCGAACACCGGGGAGCTGTTTTTT. Protein product: CASSQSPLAANTGELFF.

This clone was observed a few times. V and J are TRBV5-1 and TRBJ1-1; 7 nucleotides match TRBD1. CDR3 length: 15 residues. J was trimmed by 5 bases and V by 4 bases; bases with no gene match: 11. CDR1 is SGHRS, CDR2 YFSETQ, per germline. Here the CDR3 DNA reads TGCGCCAGCAGCCCCTCCCGACAGGGTAGGACTGAAGCTTTCTTT. This codes for CASSPSRQGRTEAFF.

V usage is TRBV18 and J usage is TRBJ2-1, with D possibly being TRBD1 (5 bases). Trimming took off 2 bases at V and 7 bases at J, with 9 bases between the two ends. CDR3 size: 13 residues. Germline loops: CDR1 KGHSH, CDR2 LQKENI. DNA of the CDR3: TGTGCCAGCTCACCAGACAGTCAAAATGAGCAGTTCTTC. Amino acids: CASSPDSQNEQFF.

This clone appeared a single time. V gene TRBV6-5 combines with J gene TRBJ2-2, with D maybe TRBD1 (6 bases). This CDR3 is 14 amino acids long. CDR1 is MNHEY, CDR2 SVGAGI, per germline. Trimming pared 0 bases from V and 6 bases from J, leaving 8 bases between. The chain's CDR3 is CASSYSKGAGELFF. The CDR3 bases are TGTGCCAGCAGTTACTCGAAGGGGGCCGGGGAGCTGTTTTTT.

This clone was found once. The CDR3 DNA follows: TGTGCCAGCAGCTTAGATCGGGGAGCCGATACGCAGTATTTT. This translates into CASSLDRGADTQYF. The V call is TRBV11-3, the J call TRBJ2-3, with D possibly TRBD2 on 5 matching bases. Germline CDR1 and CDR2: SGHNT and YENEEA. Trimming stripped 0 bases from V and 6 bases from J, with 10 bases between. This CDR3 comprises 14 residues. Together with reference TRBV11-3 and TRBJ2-3, the CDR3 gives the full variable domain: EAGVVQSPRYKIIEKKQPVAFWCNPISGHNTLYWYLQNLGQGPELLIRYENEEAVDDSQLPKDRFSAERLKGVDSTLKIQPAELGDSAVYLCASSLDRGADTQYFGPGTRLTVL.

The chain has TRBV5-1 and TRBJ1-1; no definite D call. The CDR3 is 11 amino acids. V lost 4 bases and J 6 bases, leaving 7 bases between the germline ends. Germline loops: CDR1 SGHRS, CDR2 YFSETQ. CDR3 nucleotide sequence: TGCGCCAGCAGCGTCGGAGCTGAAGCTTTCTTT. Amino acids: CASSVGAEAFF.

The chain recombines TRBV7-9 with TRBJ2-2; 7 positions agree with TRBD1. V gave up 0 bases and J gave up 0 bases; unmatched junction bases: 1. Germline loops: CDR1 SEHNR, CDR2 FQNEAQ (reference sequence). CDR3 size: 16 residues. In nucleotides, the CDR3 is TGTGCCAGCAGCTTAGCCGGGACAGCGAACACCGGGGAGCTGTTTTTT. Amino acid sequence: CASSLAGTANTGELFF.

V is TRBV19 and J is TRBJ2-1; 14 bases fit TRBD2. The CDR3 covers 16 residues. Germline CDR1 reads LNHDA; CDR2 reads SQIVND (reference sequence). The junction had 8 bases not matched to a gene; V was cut back by 5 bases and J by 8 bases. The CDR3 DNA reads TGTGCCAGTAGTGATGGACTAGCGGGAGGCCCCTATGAGCAGTTCTTC. The encoded protein is CASSDGLAGGPYEQFF.

This chain joins TRBV7-2 and TRBJ1-2; D gene unclear. CDR1 is SGHTA and CDR2 is FQGNSA in the germline V gene. The CDR3 sequence is 14 residues long. Trimming removed 3 bases from V and 0 bases from J, with 8 bases in between. The CDR3 DNA is TGTGCCAGCAGCTTCGCAGGATCTAACTATGGCTACACCTTC. It encodes CASSFAGSNYGYTF.

The chain uses TRBV11-3 and TRBJ2-1, with 7 nucleotides matching TRBD1. V trimming: 1 base; J trimming: 5 bases; junction bases outside the gene matches: 8. CDR1 is SGHNT, CDR2 YENEEA, per germline. There are 16 residues in the CDR3. The chain's CDR3 is CASSLGIGGRDNEQFF. The CDR3 DNA reads TGTGCCAGCAGCTTAGGTATAGGGGGCCGGGACAATGAGCAGTTCTTC.

In nucleotides, the CDR3 is TGTGCCAGCAGCTTAATGGGGACAGTGAACACTGAAGCTTTCTTT. It yields the protein CASSLMGTVNTEAFF. V gene TRBV7-8 combines with J gene TRBJ1-1; TRBD1 matches 7 bases. This CDR3 contains 15 residues. The junction had 3 bases not matched to a gene; V was cut back by 2 bases and J by 0 bases. Germline assignment: CDR1 SGHVS and CDR2 FQNEAQ.

This chain uses TRBV28 with TRBJ2-1, with D uncertain. The CDR3 totals 12 residues. V was clipped by 6 bases and J by 7 bases, with 10 bases between them. CDR1 MDHEN and CDR2 SYDVKM come from the germline V gene. The CDR3 coding sequence is TGTGCCAGCAGCCCTGAGAGGAATGAGCAGTTCTTC. It is translated as CASSPERNEQFF. The variable domain in full, with the rest retrieved from reference TRBV28 and TRBJ2-1, is DVKVTQSSRYLVKRTGEKVFLECVQDMDHENMFWYRQDPGLGLRLIYFSYDVKMKEKGDIPEGYSVSREKKERFSLILESASTNQTSMYLCASSPERNEQFFGPGTRLTVL.

This chain joins TRBV2 and TRBJ2-3, with D perhaps matching TRBD2 (6 bases). CDR1 is SNHLY, CDR2 FYNNEI, per germline. This CDR3 contains 16 residues. The V gene lost 3 bases and the J gene lost 1 base, with 14 bases spanning the gap. CDR3 loop: CASSDSERVRTDTQYF. CDR3 nucleotide sequence: TGTGCCAGCAGTGACTCGGAGCGGGTGCGCACAGATACGCAGTATTTT.

The V and J genes are TRBV5-1 and TRBJ2-7; possible D gene TRBD2, 6 bases. The ends were cut back, 3 bases at V and 5 bases at J, with 15 bases in the middle. This CDR3 region has 14 residues. Per germline, CDR1 SGHRS and CDR2 YFSETQ. In DNA, the CDR3 is TGCGCCAGCAGCTCACAGACTAGTAGCCACGAGCAGTACTTC. Encoded protein: CASSSQTSSHEQYF. Using reference TRBV5-1 and TRBJ2-7 for the parts outside the CDR3, the full variable domain is KAGVTQTPRYLIKTRGQQVTLSCSPISGHRSVSWYQQTPGQGLQFLFEYFSETQRNKGNFPGRFSGRQFSNSRSEMNVSTLELGDSALYLCASSSQTSSHEQYFGPGTRLTVT.

This chain joins TRBV3-1 (or the pseudogene TRBV3-2) and TRBJ2-7; 14 positions agree with TRBD2. The CDR3 spans 17 residues. V lost 4 bases to trimming and J lost 3 bases; unmatched junction nucleotides: 8. Germline V gene sequence: CDR1 LGHDT, CDR2 YNNKEL (reference sequence). The CDR3 DNA reads as TGTGCCAGCAGCCTGCGACTAGCGGGAGGGCCGGGCTACGAGCAGTACTTC. Translating it yields CASSLRLAGGPGYEQYF.

The gene calls are TRBV7-9 and TRBJ1-1; 12 bases map to TRBD1. Germline V gives CDR1 SEHNR, CDR2 FQNEAQ (reference sequence). The CDR3 covers 16 residues. Unmatched junction bases numbered 9, after V lost 5 bases and J lost 5 bases. The DNA for the CDR3 is TGTGCCAGCAGCCCGCGGGACAGGGGGCTGGAAACTGAAGCTTTCTTT. Its protein product is CASSPRDRGLETEAFF.

The chain links TRBV27 to TRBJ2-7; D possibly corresponds to TRBD1 (6 bases). Germline CDR1 reads MNHEY; CDR2 reads SMNVEV (reference sequence). V lost 4 bases and J lost 3, with 19 bases in between. The CDR3 runs to 16 residues. In nucleotides, the CDR3 is TGTGCCAGCAGTTCATCGCGAATACCAGGGGTCTACGAGCAGTACTTC. This translates into CASSSSRIPGVYEQYF.